This is a list of T cell receptor beta chains from one sample in a study of cytomegalovirus exposure and HLA in healthy donors. The method was immunoSEQ multiplex PCR; TCRdb's version includes in-frame clones alone and lacks a portion of them. The table has around 86,000 clones, around 93% seen once. The sequenced sample consisted of PBMCs. These receptors all come from a woman between 25 and 40 years old in good health and CMV-seropositive. CDR3s include the opening cysteine and the closing phenylalanine or tryptophan. A D gene is named only where the DNA matches it firmly. For some rows the clone size is stated as once, few or many, or as a class when expanded; others skip it.

NA,TRBD2,TRBV11-3,TRBJ2-2,CASSQPSGANGGELFF,TGTGCCAGCAGCCAACCGAGCGGGGCCAACGGCGGGGAGCTGTTTTTT
NA,NA,TRBV28,TRBJ1-1,CATDEEFTRNLNTEAFF,TGTGCCACCGATGAGGAGTTTACCCGAAACTTGAACACTGAAGCTTTCTTT
NA,TRBD1,TRBV27,TRBJ1-1,CASRRTGGYMNTEAFF,TGTGCCAGCAGGAGGACAGGGGGCTACATGAACACTGAAGCTTTCTTT
NA,NA,TRBV4-3,TRBJ1-5,CASSQDYRSYQPQHF,TGCGCCAGCAGCCAAGATTACAGGTCCTATCAGCCCCAGCATTTT
NA,NA,TRBV7-9,TRBJ2-1,CASSRQNNEQFF,TGTGCCAGCAGCCGACAGAACAATGAGCAGTTCTTC
NA,NA,TRBV28,TRBJ1-1,CASRPGARANGTEAFF,TGTGCCAGCAGACCCGGTGCCAGGGCTAATGGCACTGAAGCTTTCTTT
once,TRBD2,TRBV28,TRBJ2-3,CASSLWEGRDTQYF,TGTGCCAGCAGTTTGTGGGAGGGCCGGGATACGCAGTATTTT
NA,TRBD1,TRBV19,TRBJ2-6,CASSTDRSVAGANVLTF,TGTGCCAGTAGTACGGACAGGTCCGTTGCCGGGGCCAACGTCCTGACTTTC
NA,NA,TRBV5-6,TRBJ2-1,CASSQGIGEKQFF,TGTGCCAGCAGCCAGGGTATCGGCGAAAAGCAGTTCTTC
NA,NA,TRBV25-1,TRBJ2-3,CASSEYIRASTDTQYF,TGTGCCAGCAGTGAATATATCAGGGCTAGCACAGATACGCAGTATTTT
NA,NA,TRBV10-1,TRBJ2-4,CASSGRTRDIQYF,TGCGCCAGCAGTGGACGGACGAGGGACATTCAGTACTTC
NA,NA,TRBV6-5,TRBJ1-2,CASSWGRSGGGYTF,TGTGCCAGCAGTTGGGGCAGGTCGGGGGGTGGCTACACCTTC
NA,NA,TRBV19,TRBJ2-7,CASSISWSGYEQYF,TGTGCCAGTAGTATCAGTTGGTCTGGCTACGAGCAGTACTTC
NA,NA,TRBV6-6,TRBJ1-2,CASSDPTGYDRGYTF,TGTGCCAGCAGTGACCCGACAGGCTATGATCGTGGCTACACCTTC
NA,TRBD2,TRBV5-1,TRBJ2-1,CASSSRSGSSNEQFF,TGCGCCAGCAGCTCCCGGAGCGGGAGTAGCAATGAGCAGTTCTTC
NA,TRBD2,TRBV18,TRBJ2-7,CASSPRESHYEQYF,TGTGCCAGCTCACCGCGGGAGTCCCACTACGAGCAGTACTTC
NA,NA,TRBV18,TRBJ2-7,CASSPPSSVTYEQYF,TGTGCCAGCTCACCACCGAGTAGTGTTACCTACGAGCAGTACTTC
NA,TRBD1,TRBV15,TRBJ2-7,CATSIDRGTYEQYF,TGTGCCACCAGCATCGACAGGGGGACCTACGAGCAGTACTTC
NA,NA,TRBV19,TRBJ1-5,CASEGQTNQPQHF,TGTGCCAGTGAAGGACAGACTAATCAGCCCCAGCATTTT
NA,NA,TRBV27,TRBJ2-1,CASSPIAGGWGYNEQFF,TGTGCCAGCAGTCCCATTGCAGGGGGGTGGGGGTACAATGAGCAGTTCTTC
NA,NA,TRBV2,TRBJ2-1,CASIDPGLEPDNEQFF,TGTGCCAGCATCGACCCGGGACTGGAACCTGACAATGAGCAGTTCTTC
NA,NA,TRBV5-1,TRBJ2-7,CASSLGVGFYEQYF,TGCGCCAGCAGCTTGGGAGTCGGGTTTTACGAGCAGTACTTC
NA,NA,TRBV10-2,TRBJ1-2,CASSEVAAGVYGYTF,TGCGCCAGCAGTGAAGTCGCGGCAGGGGTCTATGGCTACACCTTC
NA,NA,TRBV15,TRBJ1-1,CATSRVRYTEAFF,TGTGCCACCAGCAGAGTGAGGTACACTGAAGCTTTCTTT